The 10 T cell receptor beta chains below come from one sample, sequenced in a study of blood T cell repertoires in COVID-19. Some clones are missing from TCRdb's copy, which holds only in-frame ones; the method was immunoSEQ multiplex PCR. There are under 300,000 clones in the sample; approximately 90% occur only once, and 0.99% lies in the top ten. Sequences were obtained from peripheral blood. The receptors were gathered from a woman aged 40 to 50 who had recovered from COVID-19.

In DNA form, the CDR3 reads TGTGCCAGCAGTGGGAGGGCCCTCAATCAGCCCCAGCATTTT. Protein sequence: CASSGRALNQPQHF. The genes are TRBV2 and TRBJ1-5, with unresolved D. The length of the CDR3 is 14 residues. Germline-derived CDR1 and CDR2 are SNHLY and FYNNEI. The ends were cut back, 4 bases at V and 3 bases at J, with 10 bases in the middle.

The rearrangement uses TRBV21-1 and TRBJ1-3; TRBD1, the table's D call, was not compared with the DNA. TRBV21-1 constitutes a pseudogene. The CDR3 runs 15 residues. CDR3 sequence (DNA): TGTGCCAGCAGGCCCGGACAGGGTTGTGGAAACACCATATATTTT. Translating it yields CASRPGQGCGNTIYF.

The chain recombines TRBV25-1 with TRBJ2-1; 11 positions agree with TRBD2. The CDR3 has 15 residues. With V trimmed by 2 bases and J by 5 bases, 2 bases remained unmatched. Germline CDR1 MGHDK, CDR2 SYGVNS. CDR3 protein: CASSEEGLADNEQFF. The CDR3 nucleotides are TGTGCCAGCAGTGAAGAGGGACTAGCGGACAATGAGCAGTTCTTC.

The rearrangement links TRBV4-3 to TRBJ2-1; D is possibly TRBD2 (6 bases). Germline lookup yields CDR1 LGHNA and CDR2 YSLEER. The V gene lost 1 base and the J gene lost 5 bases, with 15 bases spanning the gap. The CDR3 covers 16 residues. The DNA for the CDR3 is TGCGCCAGCAGCCAAGCTGGGGCGGGACCTGACAATGAGCAGTTCTTC. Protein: CASSQAGAGPDNEQFF.

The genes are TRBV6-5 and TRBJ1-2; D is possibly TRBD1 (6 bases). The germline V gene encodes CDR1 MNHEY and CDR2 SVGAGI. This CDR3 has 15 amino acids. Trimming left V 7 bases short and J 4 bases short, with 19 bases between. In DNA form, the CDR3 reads TGTGCCAGCACCCTACGGTGGGGACACCCCTATGGCTACACCTTC. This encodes CASTLRWGHPYGYTF.

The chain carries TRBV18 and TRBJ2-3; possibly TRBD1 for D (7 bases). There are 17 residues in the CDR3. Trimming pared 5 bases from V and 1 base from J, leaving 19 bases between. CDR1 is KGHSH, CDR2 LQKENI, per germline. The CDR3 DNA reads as TGTGCCAGCTCATCCACACCGCAGGGGGGAGGCACAGATACGCAGTATTTT. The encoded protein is CASSSTPQGGGTDTQYF.

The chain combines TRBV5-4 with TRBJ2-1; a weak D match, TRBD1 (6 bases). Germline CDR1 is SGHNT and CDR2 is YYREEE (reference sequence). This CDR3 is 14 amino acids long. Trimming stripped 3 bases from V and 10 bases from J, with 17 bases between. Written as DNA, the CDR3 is TGTGCCAGCAGCTCAACCGCTTCAGGGGCCGAGCAGTTCTTC. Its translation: CASSSTASGAEQFF.

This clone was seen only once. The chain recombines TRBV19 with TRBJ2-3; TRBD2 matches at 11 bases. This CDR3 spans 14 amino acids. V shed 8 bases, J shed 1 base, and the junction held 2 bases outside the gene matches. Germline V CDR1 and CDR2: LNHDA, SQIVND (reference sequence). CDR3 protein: CASQLAGGTDTQYF. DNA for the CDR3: TGTGCCAGTCAACTAGCGGGAGGCACAGATACGCAGTATTTT.

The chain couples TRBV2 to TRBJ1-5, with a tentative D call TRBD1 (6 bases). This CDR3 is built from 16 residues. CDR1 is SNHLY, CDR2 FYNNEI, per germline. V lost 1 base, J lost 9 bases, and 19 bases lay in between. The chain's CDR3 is CASSEEAGAPTRPQHF. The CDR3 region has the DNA TGTGCCAGCAGTGAAGAGGCAGGGGCCCCGACCCGGCCCCAGCATTTT. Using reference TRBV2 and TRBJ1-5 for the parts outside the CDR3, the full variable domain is EPEVTQTPSHQVTQMGQEVILRCVPISNHLYFYWYRQILGQKVEFLVSFYNNEISEKSEIFDDQFSVERPDGSNFTLKIRSTKLEDSAMYFCASSEEAGAPTRPQHFGDGTRLSIL.

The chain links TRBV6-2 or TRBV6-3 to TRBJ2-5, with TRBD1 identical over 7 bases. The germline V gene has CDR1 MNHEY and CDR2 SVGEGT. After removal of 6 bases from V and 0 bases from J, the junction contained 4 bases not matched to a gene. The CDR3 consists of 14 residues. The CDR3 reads CASSLQGYQETQYF. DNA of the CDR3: TGTGCCAGCAGCCTACAGGGGTACCAAGAGACCCAGTACTTC.